This T cell receptor beta chain is drawn from a study of T cell responses to AZD1222 COVID-19 vaccine. Whole-study findings and limits: The CD4 TCRs associated with vaccination extended across spike and predominated at 160-218 and 743-854. Spike-specific TCR breadth and depth rose after two AZD1222 doses. White British donors predominated, females outnumbered males, and clonal diversity was possibly underestimated. Unmutated regions of variants are reportedly targeted by nearly half of spike-specific TCRs.

On this clone itself: Its antigen is currently unknown.

Per germline, CDR1 MNHEY and CDR2 SVGAGI. Deletions cut 8 bases from V and 5 bases from J, with 16 bases between. The length of the CDR3 is 15 residues. Sequencing used immunoSEQ multiplex PCR; TCRdb keeps in-frame clones, though not all of them. The sample contains 170,000 or so clones, 88% of which appear only once. The input for sequencing was peripheral blood, taken 28 days after the second AZD1222 dose. This clonotype was obtained from an adult who received the AZD1222 COVID-19 vaccine. This chain connects TRBV6-5 to TRBJ1-6, with D unclear. CDR3: CASFPGPPHNSPLHF. The CDR3 coding sequence is TGTGCCAGCTTTCCCGGGCCCCCACATAATTCACCCCTCCACTTT.